This T cell receptor (beta chain) stems from a study of a mutant IDH1 vaccine in newly diagnosed glioma. Study overall: Treated patients had a mean age of roughly 40 years and a roughly 62% male, 37.5% female split. Antecedent treatment encompassed radiotherapy, temozolomide, or their combination; the majority received both.

On this clone itself: Its antigen is as yet unknown.

This CDR3 region has 15 residues. Per germline, CDR1 KGHSH and CDR2 LQKENI. J lost 1 base, V lost 8 bases, and 7 bases had no gene match. The protocol was immunoSEQ multiplex PCR, while the TCRdb copy is restricted to in-frame clones and leaves out a portion. In the table there are 20,000 to 25,000 clones, 70% to 80% of which are singletons. The time point was: week 11, during vaccination. Each dose delivered 300 ug of mutant IDH1 20-mer peptide subcutaneously with imiquimod. The V gene is TRBV18, the J gene TRBJ2-2, with 7 nucleotides matching TRBD1. The specimen comprised PBMCs, sampled from a glioma patient whose treatment included an IDH1 peptide vaccine. This receptor was obtained from a man aged 40-50 years with glioma. The DNA for the CDR3 is TGTGCCAGCACGACTCGACAGGGGAACACCGGGGAGCTGTTTTTT. It encodes CASTTRQGNTGELFF.